This T cell receptor (beta chain) was recovered during a study of T cell repertoires in ileal Crohn's disease. Whole-study context: Approximately 32% were active smokers at surgery; median disease duration was around 8 years. Study-wide results and caveats: All patients with clonality above 26.8% had endoscopic recurrence. Compared with CD4 T cells, sorted CD8 cells carried more expanded clones. Compared with non-smokers, active smokers at surgery showed more clonal expansions.

As to this clone: The antigen remains undetermined.

The sorted cells were lamina propria lymphocytes from surgical specimens, first isolated by density gradient. V lost 1 base and J 1 base, leaving 8 bases between the germline ends. Germline V gene data show CDR1 as SEHNR and CDR2 as FQNEAQ (reference sequence). This CDR3 spans 15 amino acids. Libraries were prepared by immunoSEQ multiplex PCR; TCRdb keeps only in-frame clonotypes and omits some of them. The data show around 3,700 clones, roughly 75% seen once. Sequences were obtained from CD4+ T cells sorted from the ileum. This chain connects TRBV7-9 to TRBJ2-4; no clear D gene. The source of this sequence is an adult with Crohn's disease. The CDR3 spells CASSLGSHAKNIQYF. The CDR3 DNA sequence: TGTGCCAGCAGCTTAGGTAGCCATGCCAAAAACATTCAGTACTTC.